The rows below give T cell receptor beta chains drawn from one sample of a study of cytomegalovirus exposure and HLA in healthy donors. Measured with immunoSEQ multiplex PCR; TCRdb has only the in-frame clones, and not every one. The table shows about 170,000 clones, with under 85% occurring only once. Sequencing used PBMCs. The receptors originated from a woman under 30 in good health and CMV-seropositive. The CDR3 runs from the conserved cysteine through the conserved F or W. The D gene is left open where the match is weak. For some rows the clone size is stated as once, few or many, or as a class when expanded; others skip it.

TRBJ2-7 . TRBV4-3 . TGCGCCAGCAGCCAATGGGAGGGGGGGAAGTACGAGCAGTACTTC CASSQWEGGKYEQYF
TRBJ2-1 . TRBV6-5 few TGTGCCAGCAGTTACTCTGGGGGCGGAAGATACAATGAGCAGTTCTTC CASSYSGGGRYNEQFF
TRBJ2-3 . TRBV2 . TGTGCCAGCAGTGCCGGGTGGGGGGGCGGCGATACGCAGTATTTT CASSAGWGGGDTQYF
TRBJ2-5 TRBD2 TRBV7-2 . TGTGCCAGCAGCTTAGTTGTTGCGGGAGGCAGCTACCAAGAGACCCAGTACTTC CASSLVVAGGSYQETQYF
TRBJ2-1 . TRBV18 . TGTGCCAGCTCACCAATAGCCGAGTACAATGAGCAGTTCTTC CASSPIAEYNEQFF
TRBJ2-3 . TRBV27 . TGTGCCAGCAGTTTACTTGCAGCAGATACGCAGTATTTT CASSLLAADTQYF
TRBJ2-1 . TRBV5-6 . TGTGCCAGCAGCTTGGAAGGGGTCCCCTACAATGAGCAGTTCTTC CASSLEGVPYNEQFF
TRBJ2-5 TRBD2 TRBV7-3 . TGTGCCAGCAGCCCGAGCCGAGCGGGGCCGGGGGAGACCCAGTACTTC CASSPSRAGPGETQYF
TRBJ1-2 . TRBV5-6 . TGTGCCAGCAGCTTCGGGGCTAACTATGGCTACACCTTC CASSFGANYGYTF
TRBJ2-2 . TRBV4-3 . TGCGCCAGCAGCCAAGACCCCAGGGTTACCGGGGAGCTGTTTTTT CASSQDPRVTGELFF
TRBJ2-7 TRBD1 TRBV6-5 . TGTGCCAGCAGTTACCGCCAGGGGGCTCGAGCCTACGAGCAGTACTTC CASSYRQGARAYEQYF
TRBJ1-1 . TRBV6-6 . TGTGCCAGCAGTCGCAAGGAGGCTGAAGCTTTCTTT CASSRKEAEAFF
TRBJ2-3 . TRBV5-1 . TGCGCCAGCAGCTTCGGAGGGGGGGCATTCACAGATACGCAGTATTTT CASSFGGGAFTDTQYF
TRBJ1-1 . TRBV20-1 once TGCAGTGCTTTGAGGAACACTGAAGCTTTCTTT CSALRNTEAFF
TRBJ1-2 . TRBV28 . TGTGCCAGCATTCAAAGAGTCCCTAACTATGGCTACACCTTC CASIQRVPNYGYTF
TRBJ2-5 . TRBV2 . TGTGCCAGCACTCCGTCGATTAAAGCGGCGTACCAAGAGACCCAGTACTTC CASTPSIKAAYQETQYF
TRBJ2-5 . TRBV30 . TGTGCCTGGGCCGGGGGAGCGGTAGAAGAGACCCAGTACTTC CAWAGGAVEETQYF
TRBJ1-2 TRBD1 TRBV7-2 . TGTGCCAGCAGGCCAACAGGGGGCATTTATGGCTACACCTTC CASRPTGGIYGYTF
TRBJ1-5 TRBD1 TRBV29-1 . TGCAGCGCCGGGGACAGGGGCCATCAGCCCCAGCATTTT CSAGDRGHQPQHF
TRBJ1-1 . TRBV30 once TGTGCCTGGAGTTTAAGTAGGAACACTGAAGCTTTCTTT CAWSLSRNTEAFF
TRBJ2-1 TRBD2 TRBV9 . TGTGCCAGCAGCGTAGGTTACAGTAGCGGGGGGGCGGTTAGGTTCTTC CASSVGYSSGGAVRFF
TRBJ2-7 . TRBV7-6 . TGTGCCAGCAGCCGGACCGGGATGATGGACGAGCAGTACTTC CASSRTGMMDEQYF
TRBJ1-1 . TRBV7-8 . TGTGCCAGCAGCTTGGGGGCCCGGAACACTGAAGCTTTCTTT CASSLGARNTEAFF
TRBJ1-1 . TRBV19 . TGTGCCAGTAGTATAAACCCCACCGCAAGGTACAACGAGGAAACTGAAGCTTTCTTT CASSINPTARYNEETEAFF
TRBJ2-1 . TRBV14 . TGTGCCAGCAGCCACGTCATTGGGGGGGGCCCCTACAATGAGCAGTTCTTC CASSHVIGGGPYNEQFF
TRBJ1-6 . TRBV13 once TGTGCCAGCAGTTTGGAGGGGCAAGGTCGACCCCTCCACTTT CASSLEGQGRPLHF
TRBJ1-1 TRBD1 TRBV25-1 . TGTGCCAGCAAGAGGGGACAGGCGTGTGAAGCTTTCTTT CASKRGQACEAFF
TRBJ2-5 TRBD2 TRBV28 . TGTGCCAGCAGCTCCATAGGACTAGCTGAGGAGACCCAGTACTTC CASSSIGLAEETQYF
TRBJ1-1 . TRBV5-6 . TGTGCCAGCAGCCACTGGGGGGGGGCGTTTGATTTCACTGAAGCTTTCTTT CASSHWGGAFDFTEAFF
TRBJ1-2 TRBD1 TRBV10-3 . TGTGCCATCGACCCGGGACAGGGGAACTATGGCTACACCTTC CAIDPGQGNYGYTF
TRBJ1-1 . TRBV6-5 . TGTGCCACCTACCGGGGGGTGGACACTGAAGCTTTCTTT CATYRGVDTEAFF
TRBJ2-3 . TRBV28 few TGTGCCAGCAGGCCTACTAACACAGATACGCAGTATTTT CASRPTNTDTQYF